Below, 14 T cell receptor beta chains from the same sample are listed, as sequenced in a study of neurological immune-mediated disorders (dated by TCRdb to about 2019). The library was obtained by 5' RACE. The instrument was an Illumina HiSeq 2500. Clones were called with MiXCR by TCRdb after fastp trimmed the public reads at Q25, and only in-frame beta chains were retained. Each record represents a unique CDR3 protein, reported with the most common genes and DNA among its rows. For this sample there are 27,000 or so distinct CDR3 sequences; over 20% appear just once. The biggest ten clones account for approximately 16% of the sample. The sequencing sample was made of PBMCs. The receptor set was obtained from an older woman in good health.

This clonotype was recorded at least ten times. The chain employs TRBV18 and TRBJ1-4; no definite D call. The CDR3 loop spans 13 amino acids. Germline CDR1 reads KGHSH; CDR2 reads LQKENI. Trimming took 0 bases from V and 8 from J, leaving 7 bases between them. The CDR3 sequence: CASSPPLNEKLFF. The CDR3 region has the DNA TGTGCCAGCTCACCACCTTTGAACGAAAAACTGTTTTTT.

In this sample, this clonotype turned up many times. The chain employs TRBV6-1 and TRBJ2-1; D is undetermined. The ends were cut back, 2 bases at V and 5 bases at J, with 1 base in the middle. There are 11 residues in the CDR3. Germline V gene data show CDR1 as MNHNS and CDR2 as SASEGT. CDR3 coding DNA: TGTGCCAGCAGTGAAAACAATGAGCAGTTCTTC. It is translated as CASSENNEQFF.

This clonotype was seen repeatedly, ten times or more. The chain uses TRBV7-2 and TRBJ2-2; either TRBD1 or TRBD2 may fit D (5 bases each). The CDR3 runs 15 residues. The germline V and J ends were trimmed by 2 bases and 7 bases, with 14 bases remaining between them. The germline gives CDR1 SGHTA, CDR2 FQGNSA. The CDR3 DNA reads TGTGCCAGCAGCTTAAGCGGCGGAAGGGGCGGGGAGCTGTTTTTT. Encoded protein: CASSLSGGRGGELFF.

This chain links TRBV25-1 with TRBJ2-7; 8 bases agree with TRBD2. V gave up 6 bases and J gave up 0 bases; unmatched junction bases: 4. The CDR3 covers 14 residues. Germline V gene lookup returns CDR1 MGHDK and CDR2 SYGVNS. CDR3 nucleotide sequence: TGTGCCAGCAGAGATACTAGCGGCTCCTACGAGCAGTACTTC. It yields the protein CASRDTSGSYEQYF.

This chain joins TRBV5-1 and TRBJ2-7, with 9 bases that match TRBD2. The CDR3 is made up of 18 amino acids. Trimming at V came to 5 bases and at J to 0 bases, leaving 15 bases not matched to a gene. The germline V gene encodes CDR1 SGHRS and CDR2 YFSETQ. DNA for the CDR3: TGCGCCAGCAGTCCCCTCCAACCGGGACTAGCCTTCTCCTACGAGCAGTACTTC. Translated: CASSPLQPGLAFSYEQYF.

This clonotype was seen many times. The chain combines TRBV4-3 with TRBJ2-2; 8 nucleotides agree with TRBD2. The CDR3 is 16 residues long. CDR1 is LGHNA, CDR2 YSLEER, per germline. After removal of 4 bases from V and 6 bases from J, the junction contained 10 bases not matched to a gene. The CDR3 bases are TGCGCCAGCAGCCGCTCAGGACAGACTAGCGCCGGGGAGCTGTTTTTT. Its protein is CASSRSGQTSAGELFF.

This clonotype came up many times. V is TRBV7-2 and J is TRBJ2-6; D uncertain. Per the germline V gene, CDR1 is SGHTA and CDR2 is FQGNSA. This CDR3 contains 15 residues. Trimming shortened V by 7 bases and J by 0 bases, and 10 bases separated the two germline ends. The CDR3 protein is CASTPSDSGANVLTF. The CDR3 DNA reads TGTGCCAGCACCCCGTCCGACTCTGGGGCCAACGTCCTGACTTTC. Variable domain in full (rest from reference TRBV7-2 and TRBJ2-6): GAGVSQSPSNKVTEKGKDVELRCDPISGHTALYWYRQSLGQGLEFLIYFQGNSAPDKSGLPSDRFSAERTGGSVSTLTIQRTQQEDSAVYLCASTPSDSGANVLTFGAGSRLTVL.

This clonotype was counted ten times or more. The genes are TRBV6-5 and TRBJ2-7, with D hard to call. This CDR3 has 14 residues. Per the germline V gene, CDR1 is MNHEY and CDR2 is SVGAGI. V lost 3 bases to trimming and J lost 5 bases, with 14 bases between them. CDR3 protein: CASSYLSRGHEQYF. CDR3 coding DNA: TGTGCCAGCAGTTATTTATCTCGAGGCCACGAGCAGTACTTC.

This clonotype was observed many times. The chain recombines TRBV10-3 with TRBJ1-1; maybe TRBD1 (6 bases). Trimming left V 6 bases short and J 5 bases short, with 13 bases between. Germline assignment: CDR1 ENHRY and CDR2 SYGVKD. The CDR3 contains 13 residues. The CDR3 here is CAIRNREGTEAFF. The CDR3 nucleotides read TGTGCCATCAGAAACAGGGAGGGGACTGAAGCTTTCTTT.

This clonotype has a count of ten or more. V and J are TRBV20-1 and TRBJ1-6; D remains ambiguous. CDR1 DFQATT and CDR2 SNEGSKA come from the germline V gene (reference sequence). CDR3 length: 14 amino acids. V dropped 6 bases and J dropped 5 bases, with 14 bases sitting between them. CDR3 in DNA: TGCAGTGCCCCCCCGATTGGGAATAATTCACCCCTCCACTTT. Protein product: CSAPPIGNNSPLHF.

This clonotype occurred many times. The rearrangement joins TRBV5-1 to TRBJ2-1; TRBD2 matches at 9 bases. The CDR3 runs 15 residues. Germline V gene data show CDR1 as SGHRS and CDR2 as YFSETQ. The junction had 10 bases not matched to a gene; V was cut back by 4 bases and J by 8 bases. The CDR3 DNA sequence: TGCGCCAGCAGCCGGTCCGGGACTAGCAGCCATGAGCAGTTCTTC. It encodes CASSRSGTSSHEQFF.

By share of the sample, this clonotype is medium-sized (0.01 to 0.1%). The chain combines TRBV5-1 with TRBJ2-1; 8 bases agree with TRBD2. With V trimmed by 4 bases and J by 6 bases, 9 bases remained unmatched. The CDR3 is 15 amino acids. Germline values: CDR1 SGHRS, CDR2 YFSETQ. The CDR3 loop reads CASSPGLVWGNEQFF. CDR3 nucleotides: TGCGCCAGCAGCCCGGGACTAGTTTGGGGCAATGAGCAGTTCTTC.

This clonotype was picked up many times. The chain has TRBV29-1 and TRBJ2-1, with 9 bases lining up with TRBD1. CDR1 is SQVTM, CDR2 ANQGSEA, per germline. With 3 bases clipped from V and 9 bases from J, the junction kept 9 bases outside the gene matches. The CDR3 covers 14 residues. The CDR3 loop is CSVDWDRVRREQFF. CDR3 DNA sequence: TGCAGCGTTGATTGGGACAGGGTACGGCGTGAGCAGTTCTTC.

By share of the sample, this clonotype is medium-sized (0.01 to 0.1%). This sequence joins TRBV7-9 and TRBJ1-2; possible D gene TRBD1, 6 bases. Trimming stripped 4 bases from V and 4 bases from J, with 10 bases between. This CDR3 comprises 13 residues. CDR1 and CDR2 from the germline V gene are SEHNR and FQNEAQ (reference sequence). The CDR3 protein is CASSSTDSYGYTF. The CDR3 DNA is TGTGCCAGCAGCTCCACGGACAGCTATGGCTACACCTTC.